The entry below describes one T cell receptor beta chain. This clonotype was counted ten times or more. What this receptor recognizes is not known. Base qualities were left out, and no much larger clone turns up one base away. The sample is drawn from a study of T cells in Graves' hyperthyroidism and ophthalmopathy (dated by TCRdb to the late 2010s). Broadly, across the study: Peripheral blood was collected at initial diagnosis, before any treatment. Thyroid tissue and blood T-cell repertoires from about six Graves' hyperthyroidism patients were also compared in the study. To identify distinguishing TCR V-J signatures, a discovery cohort of around 100 patients was used, comprising roughly 45 with Graves' ophthalmopathy and some 60 with stable Graves' hyperthyroidism. For training and testing, the approximately 97 patients in the discovery cohort were randomly divided in a 7:3 ratio. TCR Vbeta CDR3 sequencing of roughly 140 peripheral blood samples (approximately 44 ophthalmopathy, about 80 hyperthyroidism and approximately 17 progressor patients) is reported in the paper. Following sampling, methimazole starting at 30 mg daily was given to hyperthyroidism patients, and high-dose intravenous methylprednisolone was given to ophthalmopathy patients. Prospective prediction of ophthalmopathy was tested in an independent validation cohort of about 19 hyperthyroidism patients and around 16 patients who later progressed to ophthalmopathy.

The hyperthyroidism patients were between 18 and 65 years old and newly diagnosed, with a disease duration of less than 2 months. Exclusion was applied to patients with uncontrolled infections, other autoimmune diseases, pregnancy or lactation. Clinical symptoms, serum thyroxine and TRAb, thyroid ultrasound, and orbital computed tomography formed the basis for the diagnoses. Blood from progressor patients was collected at the time of first diagnosis with hyperthyroidism, before any ophthalmopathy symptoms had appeared. Ficoll-Paque density gradient centrifugation was used to isolate PBMCs from around 10 ml of fresh peripheral blood. Patients classed as progressors first received a Graves' hyperthyroidism diagnosis and then went on to develop ophthalmopathy during follow-up. Trizol reagent was used to extract total RNA, and RNA quality was then checked on an Agilent 2100 Bioanalyzer. The TCR beta CDR3 regions were amplified from RNA transcripts. A first-round RT-PCR of the TCR CDR3 used the HTBI primer set with the Qiagen OneStep RT-PCR kit. Libraries were constructed in a second round of multiplex PCR, after which size selection and purification were performed. Libraries were sequenced paired-end with 100 bp reads on an Illumina HiSeq2000. As for the original processing: SOAPnuke was used to process the raw data, throwing out any read that contained adapters or uncalled bases, had a mean Phred below 15, or lacked an exact constant-primer or identifier match. COPE v1.2.5 was used to merge high-quality paired reads, and clonotypes were defined as unique nucleotide sequences. Clonotypes were aligned to IMGT TRBV, TRBD and TRBJ reference segments using MiTCR v1.1. Analysis was restricted to V-J combinations with a frequency above 0.0001, which covered 98% to 99.2% of repertoires. A TCS score was defined as the ratio of F50 (clonal expansion) to E x V (chaos), with BLOSUM62-based TCRdist applied between CDR3 peptides within each V-J. Welch's t-statistics and random forest reduced around 510 V-J features to fewer than 15, which were used in a naive Bayes classifier (R e1071). TCRdb itself trimmed the public reads at Q25 with fastp, ran MiXCR and retained productive beta chains. For every CDR3 protein sequence, its rows merge into one entry that carries the most common genes and DNA. The authors' filters were not applied to this entry. This sample comprises 35,000 to 40,000 distinct CDR3 sequences, about 50% of them detected only once. The ten top clones hold approximately 6% of the sample.

CDR3 length: 19 amino acids, cysteine to phenylalanine. The kept DNA is CDR3 alone, 57 bases in frame from the first base. Trimming removed 4 bases from V and 0 bases from J; the gene matches leave 16 bases unexplained. CDR1 and CDR2 are drawn from the germline V gene (reference sequence): LNHDA, SQIVND. Here is what the overall study found, with its caveats: In validation, the model predicted progression to ophthalmopathy a median of about 6 months before onset, with over 55% sensitivity and roughly 73% specificity. Most expanded thyroid clonotypes (frequency above 0.001) were also found in blood, which suggests that blood repertoires may mirror thyroid immune responses. Sample size was not statistically predetermined, and blinding of investigators to group allocation was not performed. In cross-validation, a model built on a 13 V-J signature told ophthalmopathy apart from stable hyperthyroidism with 85% to 90% sensitivity and about 81% specificity, and in testing the same model reached 80%/75%.

This TCR was sampled from a woman aged 50 to 60 with Graves' hyperthyroidism that later progressed to Graves' ophthalmopathy. Sequencing used blood. This sequence uses TRBV19 and TRBJ2-7; the central 9 bases match TRBD2. The DNA sequence is TGTGCCAGTAGTACCCTACATGGGGTGGCTAGCGGGGCCTCCTACGAGCAGTACTTC. This is translated as CASSTLHGVASGASYEQYF.